This T cell receptor (beta chain) comes out of a study of cytomegalovirus exposure and HLA in healthy donors. Germline assignment: CDR1 MNHEY and CDR2 SMNVEV (reference sequence). This CDR3 is built from 11 residues. V was clipped by 4 bases and J by 3 bases, with 4 bases between them. The assay was immunoSEQ multiplex PCR, and TCRdb's table has in-frame clones only and misses some. The table lists some 40,000 clones, approximately 92% of them singletons. The material sequenced was PBMCs. This clonotype was sampled from a man between 18 and 35 years old in good health and CMV-seronegative. The V gene is TRBV27, the J gene TRBJ2-7; D unresolved. The CDR3 is CASSSRYEQYF. The CDR3 nucleotides read TGTGCCAGCAGTTCCCGCTACGAGCAGTACTTC.